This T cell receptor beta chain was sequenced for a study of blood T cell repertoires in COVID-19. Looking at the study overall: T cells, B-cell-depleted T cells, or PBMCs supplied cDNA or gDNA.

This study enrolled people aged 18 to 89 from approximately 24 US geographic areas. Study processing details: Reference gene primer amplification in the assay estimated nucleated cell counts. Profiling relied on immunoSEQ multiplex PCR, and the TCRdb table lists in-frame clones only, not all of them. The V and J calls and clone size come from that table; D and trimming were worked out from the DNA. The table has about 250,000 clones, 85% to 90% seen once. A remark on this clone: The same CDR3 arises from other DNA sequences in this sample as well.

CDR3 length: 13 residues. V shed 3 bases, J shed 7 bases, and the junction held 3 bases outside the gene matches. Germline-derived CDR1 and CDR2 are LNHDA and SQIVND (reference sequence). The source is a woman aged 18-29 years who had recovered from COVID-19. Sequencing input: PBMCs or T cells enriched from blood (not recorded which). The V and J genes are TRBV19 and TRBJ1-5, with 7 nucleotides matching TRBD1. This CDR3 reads CASSIRGSQPQHF. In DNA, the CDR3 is TGTGCCAGTAGTATCAGGGGGAGCCAGCCCCAGCATTTT.